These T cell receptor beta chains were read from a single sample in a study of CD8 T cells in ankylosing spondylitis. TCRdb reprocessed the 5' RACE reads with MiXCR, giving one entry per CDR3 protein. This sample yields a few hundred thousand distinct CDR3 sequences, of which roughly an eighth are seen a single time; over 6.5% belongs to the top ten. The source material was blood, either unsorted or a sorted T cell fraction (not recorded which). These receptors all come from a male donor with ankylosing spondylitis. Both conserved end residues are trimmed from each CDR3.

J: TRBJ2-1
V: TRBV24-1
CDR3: ATSEIGGGTLNEQF

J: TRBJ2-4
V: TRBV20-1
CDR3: SAGTLGNIQY

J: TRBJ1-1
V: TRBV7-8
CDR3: ASSLASLGQVAEAF

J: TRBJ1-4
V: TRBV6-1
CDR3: ASSPSPGQGNEKLF

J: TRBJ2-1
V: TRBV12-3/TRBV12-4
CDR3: ASSSTTTGNHNEQF

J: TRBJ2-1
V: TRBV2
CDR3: ASSEIGGEQF

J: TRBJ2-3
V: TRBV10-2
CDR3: ASSESRLTADTQY

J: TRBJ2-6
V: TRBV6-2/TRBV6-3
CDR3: ASSGTGGKGSNVLT

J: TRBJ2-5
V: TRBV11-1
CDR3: ASTVGAVQETQY

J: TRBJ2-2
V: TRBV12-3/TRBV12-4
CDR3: ASSYGLAGNTGELF

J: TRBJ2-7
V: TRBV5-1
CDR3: ASSSTLPYEQY

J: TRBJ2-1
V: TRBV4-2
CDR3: ASSQVGQGLAGVHEQF

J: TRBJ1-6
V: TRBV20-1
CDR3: SASRAGSNSPLH

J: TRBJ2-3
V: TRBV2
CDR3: ASSETGTTSTDTQY

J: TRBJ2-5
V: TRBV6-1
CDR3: ASSRAGQETQY

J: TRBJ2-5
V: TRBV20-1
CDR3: SARGPAQETQY

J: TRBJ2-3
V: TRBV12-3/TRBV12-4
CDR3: ASSFWTSGLTDTQY

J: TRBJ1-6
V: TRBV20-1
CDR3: SARPRKGRNSPLH

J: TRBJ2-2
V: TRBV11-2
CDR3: ASSPQGQGKNTGELF

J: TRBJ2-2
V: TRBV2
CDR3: ASKWGENTGELF

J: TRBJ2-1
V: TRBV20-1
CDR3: SASSGGTVYNEQF

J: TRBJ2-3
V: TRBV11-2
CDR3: ASSLRGTGVADTQY

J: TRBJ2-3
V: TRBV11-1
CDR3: ASSLASNQRRSTDTQY

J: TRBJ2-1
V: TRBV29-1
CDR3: SVPAPYSSYNEQF

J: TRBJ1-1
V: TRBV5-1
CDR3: ASSGIQGGVTEAF

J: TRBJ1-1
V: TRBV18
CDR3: ASSPVIIQSNTEAF

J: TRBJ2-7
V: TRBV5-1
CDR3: ASSFALAGAYEQY

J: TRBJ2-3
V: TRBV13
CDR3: ASSLRGQGITDTQY

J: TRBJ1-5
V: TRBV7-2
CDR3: ASSPQGTYSNQPQH

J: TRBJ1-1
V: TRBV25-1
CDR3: ASSERQGRNTEAF

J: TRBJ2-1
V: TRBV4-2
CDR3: ASSPDLAGNIRNEQF

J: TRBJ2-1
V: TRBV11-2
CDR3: ASSNDKGSYNEQF

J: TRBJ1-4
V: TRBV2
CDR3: ASNGEVNEKLF

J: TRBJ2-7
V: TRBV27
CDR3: ASRQGGPYEQY

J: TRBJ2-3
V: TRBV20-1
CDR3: SAPQRVTDTQY

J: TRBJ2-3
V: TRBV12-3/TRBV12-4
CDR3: ASSPGQLRTDTQY

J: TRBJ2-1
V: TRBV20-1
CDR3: SAIAGNEQF

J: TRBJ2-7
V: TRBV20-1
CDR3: SASLGGRAYEQY

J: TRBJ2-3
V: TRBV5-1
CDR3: ASSLTTSGRRNTQY

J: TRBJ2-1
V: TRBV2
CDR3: ASREGLAGVYEQF

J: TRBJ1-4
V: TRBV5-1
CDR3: ASSPTGELEKLF

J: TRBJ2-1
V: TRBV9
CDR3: ASSVGSSGLANEQF

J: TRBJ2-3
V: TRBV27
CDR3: ASSFRQGAKTDTQY

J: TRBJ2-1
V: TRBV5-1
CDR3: ASREGTGAEQF

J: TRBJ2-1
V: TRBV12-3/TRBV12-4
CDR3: ASTGTSGRGRYKNEQF

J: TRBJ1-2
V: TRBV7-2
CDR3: ASSLTGIDGYT

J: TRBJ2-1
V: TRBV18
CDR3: ASSPRSGRGTYNEQF

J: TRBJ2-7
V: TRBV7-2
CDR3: ASSLRQGYEQY

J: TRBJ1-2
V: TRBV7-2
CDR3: ASSPEAHRYGYT

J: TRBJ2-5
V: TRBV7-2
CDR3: ASRRFWTSQETQY

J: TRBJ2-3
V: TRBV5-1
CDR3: ASTPSGILSSSRDTQY

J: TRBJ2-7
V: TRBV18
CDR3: ASSPGATSSYEQY

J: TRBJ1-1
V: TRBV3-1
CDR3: ASSHQDRGTLNTEAF

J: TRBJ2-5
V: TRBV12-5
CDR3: ASGLGSPGLAGMETQY

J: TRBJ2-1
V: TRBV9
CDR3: ASSVSPNNEQF

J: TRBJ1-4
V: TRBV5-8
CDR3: ASSAQGEGMNEKLF

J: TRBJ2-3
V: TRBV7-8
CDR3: ASSVGLAGGFVDTQY

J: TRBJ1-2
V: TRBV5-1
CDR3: ASSLAGTGGISPHGYT